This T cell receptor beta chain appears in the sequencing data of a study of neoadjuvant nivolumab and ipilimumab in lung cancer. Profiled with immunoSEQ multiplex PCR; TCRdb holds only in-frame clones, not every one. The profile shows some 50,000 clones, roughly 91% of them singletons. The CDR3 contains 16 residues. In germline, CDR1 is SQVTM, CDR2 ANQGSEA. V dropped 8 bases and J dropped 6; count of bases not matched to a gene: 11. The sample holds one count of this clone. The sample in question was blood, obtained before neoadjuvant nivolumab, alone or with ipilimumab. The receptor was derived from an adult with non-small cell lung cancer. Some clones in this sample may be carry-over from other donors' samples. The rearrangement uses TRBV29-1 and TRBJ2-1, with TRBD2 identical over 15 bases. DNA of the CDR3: TGCAGCCCAAGGACTAGCGGGAGGGCCCAGGGCAATGAGCAGTTCTTC. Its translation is CSPRTSGRAQGNEQFF.